This T cell receptor beta chain stems from a study of shared clonotypes between healthy human individuals. Study at large: Three plates each covered CD4 naive and memory; CD8 naive two, CD8 memory one.

Produced via immunoSEQ multiplex PCR; TCRdb's table is partial and in-frame only. The sample lists about a million clones, more than 75% seen once, with about 1.5% in the top ten. The CDR3 is made up of 15 amino acids. Trimming removed 4 bases at V and 1 base at J, with 14 bases between. The V gene's germline CDR1 is SGHRS and CDR2 YFSETQ. Healthy adults negative for HIV, lacking recent acute infections or vaccinations, served as donors. The source is a man aged 18 to 35 in good health. What was sequenced was memory CD4+ T cells sorted from blood. Subset reported: CD45RA-negative fraction. The V call is TRBV5-1, the J call TRBJ1-1; D is possibly TRBD1 (6 bases). CDR3 sequence reads: CASSPAPGQNTEAFF. Here the CDR3 DNA reads TGCGCCAGCAGCCCGGCACCGGGACAGAACACTGAAGCTTTCTTT.